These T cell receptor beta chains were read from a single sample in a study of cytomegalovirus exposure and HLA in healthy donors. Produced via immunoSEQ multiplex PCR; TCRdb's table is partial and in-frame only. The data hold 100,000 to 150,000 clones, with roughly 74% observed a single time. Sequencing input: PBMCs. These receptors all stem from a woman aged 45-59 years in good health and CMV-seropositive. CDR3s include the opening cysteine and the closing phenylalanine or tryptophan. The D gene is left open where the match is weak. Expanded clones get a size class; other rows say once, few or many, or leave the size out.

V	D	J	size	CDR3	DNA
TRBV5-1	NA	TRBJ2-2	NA	CASSRANSNTGELFF	TGCGCCAGCAGCCGAGCTAACTCGAACACCGGGGAGCTGTTTTTT
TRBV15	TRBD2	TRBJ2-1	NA	CATSRDPPASGGLREQFF	TGTGCCACCAGCAGAGATCCTCCCGCTAGCGGGGGCCTGAGGGAGCAGTTCTTC
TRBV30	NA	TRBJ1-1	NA	CAWTWTLNTEAFF	TGTGCCTGGACGTGGACATTGAACACTGAAGCTTTCTTT
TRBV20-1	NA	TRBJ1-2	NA	CSASGARGYTF	TGCAGTGCTAGTGGGGCCCGTGGCTACACCTTC
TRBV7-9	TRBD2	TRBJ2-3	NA	CSSSFGLASTDTQYF	TGTTCCAGCAGCTTCGGACTAGCGTCCACAGATACGCAGTATTTT
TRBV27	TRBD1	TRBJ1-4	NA	CASSPPPGQGNEKLFF	TGTGCCAGCAGCCCTCCTCCGGGACAGGGGAATGAAAAACTGTTTTTT
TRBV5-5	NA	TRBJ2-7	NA	CASSLAGEPYEQYF	TGTGCCAGCAGCTTGGCCGGGGAGCCCTACGAGCAGTACTTC
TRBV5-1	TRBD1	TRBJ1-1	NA	CASSKGQGTEAFF	TGCGCCAGCAGCAAAGGACAGGGCACTGAAGCTTTCTTT
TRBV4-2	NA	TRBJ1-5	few	CASSPDASGTHQPQHF	TGTGCCAGCAGCCCAGACGCGTCCGGGACACATCAGCCCCAGCATTTT
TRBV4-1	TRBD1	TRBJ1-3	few	CASSLAATGDGNTIYF	TGCGCCAGCAGCCTAGCAGCGACAGGGGATGGAAACACCATATATTTT
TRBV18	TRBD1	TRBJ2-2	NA	CASSPRDRANTGELFF	TGTGCCAGCTCTCCGCGGGACAGGGCGAACACCGGGGAGCTGTTTTTT
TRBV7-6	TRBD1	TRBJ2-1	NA	CASSLRQGNNEQFF	TGTGCCAGCAGCCTCCGACAGGGAAACAATGAGCAGTTCTTC
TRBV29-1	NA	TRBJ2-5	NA	CSVSSGVGAQYF	TGCAGCGTTTCATCAGGGGTCGGGGCCCAGTACTTC
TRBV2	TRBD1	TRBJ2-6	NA	CASSLTGAGANVLTF	TGTGCCAGCAGTCTGACAGGGGCCGGGGCCAACGTCCTGACTTTC
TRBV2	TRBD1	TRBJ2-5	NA	CASRYDRGRQETQYF	TGTGCCAGCAGATACGACAGGGGGCGTCAAGAGACCCAGTACTTC
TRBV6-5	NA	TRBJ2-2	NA	CASSWGRQVHTGELFF	TGTGCCAGCAGTTGGGGGAGACAGGTGCACACCGGGGAGCTGTTTTTT
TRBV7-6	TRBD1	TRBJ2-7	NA	CASSLVGQGGEQYF	TGTGCCAGCAGCTTAGTAGGACAGGGAGGCGAGCAGTACTTC
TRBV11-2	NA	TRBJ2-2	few	CASSLDGNTGELFF	TGTGCCAGCAGCTTAGACGGGAACACCGGGGAGCTGTTTTTT
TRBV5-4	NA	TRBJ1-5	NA	CASSLGGPNQPQHF	TGTGCCAGCAGCCTGGGAGGTCCCAATCAGCCCCAGCATTTT
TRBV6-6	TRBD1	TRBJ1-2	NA	CAVRTGGDYGYTF	TGTGCCGTCCGGACAGGGGGCGACTATGGCTACACCTTC
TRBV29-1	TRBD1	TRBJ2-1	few	CSVVTGAPYNEQFF	TGCAGCGTCGTCACAGGGGCCCCCTACAATGAGCAGTTCTTC
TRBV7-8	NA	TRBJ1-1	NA	CASSLYEEAEAFF	TGTGCCAGCAGCTTATACGAGGAGGCTGAAGCTTTCTTT
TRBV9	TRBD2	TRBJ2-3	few	CASSVAAGATDTQYF	TGTGCCAGCAGCGTGGCAGCGGGGGCCACAGATACGCAGTATTTT
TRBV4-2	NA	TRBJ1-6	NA	CASSQGWAADSPLHF	TGTGCCAGCAGCCAGGGTTGGGCAGCGGATTCACCCCTCCACTTT
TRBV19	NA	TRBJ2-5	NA	CASRPTGPVETQYF	TGTGCCAGTAGACCAACAGGGCCCGTAGAGACCCAGTACTTC
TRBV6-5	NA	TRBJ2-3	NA	CASSYSPPETDTQYF	TGTGCCAGCAGTTACTCACCCCCAGAAACAGATACGCAGTATTTT
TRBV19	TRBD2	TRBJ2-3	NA	CASSPLAEVSDTQYF	TGTGCCAGTAGTCCCCTAGCGGAGGTGTCAGATACGCAGTATTTT
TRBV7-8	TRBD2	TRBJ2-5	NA	CASSLAGTSGGRETQYF	TGTGCCAGCAGCTTAGCCGGGACTAGCGGGGGGAGAGAGACCCAGTACTTC
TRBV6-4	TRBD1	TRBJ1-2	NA	CASSEEGGRGYTF	TGTGCCAGCAGTGAGGAAGGGGGCCGTGGCTACACCTTC
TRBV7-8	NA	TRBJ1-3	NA	CASSPRTFSSGNTIYF	TGTGCCAGCAGCCCGCGGACATTCAGCTCTGGAAACACCATATATTTT
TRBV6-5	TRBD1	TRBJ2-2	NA	CASSTGTGSDGELFF	TGTGCCAGCAGTACCGGGACAGGGTCCGACGGGGAGCTGTTTTTT
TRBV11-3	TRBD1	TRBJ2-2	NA	CASSQGQGAGGTGELFF	TGTGCCAGCAGCCAGGGACAGGGGGCGGGGGGCACCGGGGAGCTGTTTTTT
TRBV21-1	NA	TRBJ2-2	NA	CASRNSGQNTGELFF	TGTGCCAGCCGAAACTCGGGACAGAACACCGGGGAGCTGTTTTTT
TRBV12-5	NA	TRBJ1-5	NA	CASGPPTGTIQPQHF	TGTGCTAGTGGTCCGCCGACCGGGACAATTCAGCCCCAGCATTTT
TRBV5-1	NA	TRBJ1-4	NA	CASSGGTLGANEKLFF	TGCGCCAGCAGCGGAGGGACTCTCGGGGCTAATGAAAAACTGTTTTTT
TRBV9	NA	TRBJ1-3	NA	CASSVGGGGGRSGNTIYF	TGTGCCAGCAGCGTAGGTGGAGGGGGGGGGCGCTCTGGAAACACCATATATTTT
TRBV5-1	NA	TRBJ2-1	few	CASSFAGQYNEQFF	TGCGCCAGCAGCTTTGCGGGGCAATACAATGAGCAGTTCTTC
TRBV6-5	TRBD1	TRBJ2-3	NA	CASSGTGTATDTQYF	TGTGCCAGCAGTGGAACCGGGACAGCCACAGATACGCAGTATTTT
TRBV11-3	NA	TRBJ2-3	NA	CASSLNRQDTQYF	TGTGCCAGCAGCCTCAACAGACAAGATACGCAGTATTTT
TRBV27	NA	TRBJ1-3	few	CASSQLQGGNTIYF	TGTGCCAGCAGTCAGCTTCAGGGGGGAAACACCATATATTTT
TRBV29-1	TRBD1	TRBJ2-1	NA	CSATTGAGPEQFF	TGCAGCGCCACCACAGGGGCCGGGCCTGAGCAGTTCTTC
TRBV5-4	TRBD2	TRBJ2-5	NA	CASRLASSGGQETQYF	TGTGCCAGCAGACTTGCCTCAAGCGGGGGCCAAGAGACCCAGTACTTC
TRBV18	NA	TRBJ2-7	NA	CASSPREGLYEQYF	TGTGCCAGCTCACCAAGAGAGGGCCTTTACGAGCAGTACTTC
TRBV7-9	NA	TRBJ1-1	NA	CASSLWRDRAHTEAFF	TGTGCCAGCAGCTTATGGCGCGACAGAGCACACACTGAAGCTTTCTTT
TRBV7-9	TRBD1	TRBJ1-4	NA	CASSSPGQINEKLFF	TGTGCCAGCAGCTCCCCGGGACAGATCAATGAAAAACTGTTTTTT
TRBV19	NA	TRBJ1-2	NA	CASSIARVDGYTF	TGTGCCAGTAGTATCGCGAGGGTGGATGGCTACACCTTC
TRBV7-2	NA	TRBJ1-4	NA	CASSSPGSNEKLFF	TGTGCCAGCAGCTCCCCAGGCTCTAATGAAAAACTGTTTTTT
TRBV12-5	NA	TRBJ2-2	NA	CASGLGGVNTGELFF	TGTGCTAGTGGTTTGGGAGGAGTGAACACCGGGGAGCTGTTTTTT
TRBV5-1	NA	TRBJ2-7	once	CASSLGGGEYEQYF	TGCGCCAGCAGCTTGGGCGGCGGAGAATACGAGCAGTACTTC
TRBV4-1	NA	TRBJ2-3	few	CASSQDPQISTDTQYF	TGCGCCAGCAGCCAAGATCCCCAAATTAGCACAGATACGCAGTATTTT
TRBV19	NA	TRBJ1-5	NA	CASSGAARTGVQPQHF	TGTGCCAGTAGTGGGGCGGCAAGGACGGGGGTACAGCCCCAGCATTTT
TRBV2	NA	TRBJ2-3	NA	CASSEARDTQYF	TGTGCCAGCAGTGAAGCGAGGGATACGCAGTATTTT